The 9 T cell receptor beta chains below all came from one sample that was sequenced in a study of T cells in Graves' hyperthyroidism and ophthalmopathy. Amplification of TCR beta CDR3 regions used RNA as the template. First-round RT-PCR of the TCR CDR3 relied on the HTBI primer set. MiXCR was run by TCRdb on the multiplex PCR reads, yielding one entry per CDR3 protein. The sample has about 600,000 distinct CDR3 sequences, approximately 15% seen once. Sequenced: blood. Receptor source: a woman younger than 35 with Graves' ophthalmopathy.

This clonotype was seen only a few times. The V gene is TRBV27, the J gene TRBJ1-6; 8 bases are shared with TRBD1. V shed 0 bases and J 7 bases; nucleotides not matched to a gene: 2. The CDR3 is 15 amino acids. Germline assignment: CDR1 MNHEY and CDR2 SMNVEV (reference sequence). The CDR3 bases are TGTGCCAGCAGTTTATCCTCAGGGGGCAATTCACCCCTCCACTTT. Protein: CASSLSSGGNSPLHF.

CDR3 residues: CASTGPPSSGNTIYF. The DNA for the CDR3 is TGTGCCAGCACCGGACCACCGAGCTCTGGAAACACCATATATTTT. The chain employs TRBV25-1 and TRBJ1-3; D is unclear. The CDR3 is made up of 15 amino acids. V lost 7 bases and J 0 bases, leaving 13 bases between the germline ends. Germline-derived CDR1 and CDR2 are MGHDK and SYGVNS.

The chain joins TRBV2 to TRBJ2-1; 14 bases align to TRBD2. The V and J ends lost 7 bases and 7 bases, in that order; junction bases with no gene match: 9. Per the germline V gene, CDR1 is SNHLY and CDR2 is FYNNEI. There are 16 residues in the CDR3. The CDR3 loop reads CASIGTSGGLGNEQFF. The CDR3 DNA is TGTGCCAGCATTGGGACTAGCGGGGGCCTAGGGAATGAGCAGTTCTTC.

This clonotype was detected a few times. The chain links TRBV4-1 to TRBJ2-1; TRBD2 is a possible D gene (7 bases). The V and J ends lost 4 bases and 7 bases respectively, with 17 bases between them. The length of the CDR3 is 15 residues. Germline CDR1 and CDR2: MGHRA and YSYEKL. CDR3 DNA: TGCGCCAGCAGCCGGAGCCAGGGGCGGGGGAATGAGCAGTTCTTC. Its translation: CASSRSQGRGNEQFF.

Details on this clonotype: Sequence at one end of the junction differs from germline and may be a read error. The V and J genes are TRBV27 and TRBJ1-1; TRBD1 matches at 9 bases. The CDR3 is made up of 12 amino acids. Looked up from germline, CDR1 is MNHEY and CDR2 is SMNVEV (reference sequence). The DNA for the CDR3 is TGTGCCAGCGGACAGGGGAGCACTGAAGCTCTCTTT. It encodes CASGQGSTEALF.

This clonotype has a count of ten or more. The V call is TRBV11-2, the J call TRBJ2-1; no reliable D call. Germline values: CDR1 SGHAT, CDR2 FQNNGV. Between the trimmed V and J ends, which lost 8 bases and 4 bases, there was a span of 18 bases. The CDR3 has 15 residues. CDR3: CASSPARNRYNEQFF. The CDR3 coding sequence is TGTGCCAGCTCCCCCGCGCGGAACAGATACAATGAGCAGTTCTTC.

This clonotype was detected many times. The gene calls are TRBV7-4 and TRBJ1-1; TRBD1 matches at 10 bases. After removal of 1 base from V and 0 bases from J, the junction contained 8 bases not matched to a gene. The length of the CDR3 is 18 residues. Germline CDR1 is SGHVT and CDR2 is SQSDAQ. As DNA, the CDR3 is TGTGCCAGCAGCTTAGAGAGACAGGGGGCTAAAGTGAACACTGAAGCTTTCTTT. Its protein is CASSLERQGAKVNTEAFF.

This rearrangement joins TRBV7-9 to TRBJ2-7; TRBD1 agrees at 7 bases. This CDR3 region has 15 residues. V shed 4 bases and J 4 bases; nucleotides not matched to a gene: 10. Germline-derived CDR1 and CDR2 are SEHNR and FQNEAQ (reference sequence). CDR3 loop: CASSYDRVTDYEQYF. CDR3 DNA sequence: TGTGCCAGCAGCTACGACAGGGTTACGGATTACGAGCAGTACTTC.

There are a few counts of this clonotype. This chain connects TRBV28 to TRBJ2-2; D perhaps matches TRBD1 (6 bases). The length of the CDR3 is 14 residues. V lost 7 bases and J 5 bases, leaving 14 bases between the germline ends. Germline V gives CDR1 MDHEN, CDR2 SYDVKM. The CDR3 protein is CASNRDMWTGELFF. CDR3 coding DNA: TGTGCCAGCAACAGGGATATGTGGACCGGGGAGCTGTTTTTT.